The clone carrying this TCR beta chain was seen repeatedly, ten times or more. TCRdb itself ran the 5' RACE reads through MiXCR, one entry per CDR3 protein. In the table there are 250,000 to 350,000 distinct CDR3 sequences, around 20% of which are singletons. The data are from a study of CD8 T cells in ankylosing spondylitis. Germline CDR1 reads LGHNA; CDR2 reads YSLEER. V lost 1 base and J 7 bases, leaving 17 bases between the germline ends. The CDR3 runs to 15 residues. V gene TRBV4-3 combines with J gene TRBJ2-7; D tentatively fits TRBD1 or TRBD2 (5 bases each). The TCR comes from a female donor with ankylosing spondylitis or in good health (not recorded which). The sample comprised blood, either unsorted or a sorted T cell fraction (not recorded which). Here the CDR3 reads CASSQVAGSGGEQYF. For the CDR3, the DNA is TGCGCCAGCAGCCAAGTGGCAGGGTCTGGGGGAGAGCAGTACTTC.